The clone carrying this TCR beta chain occurred once. The antigen remains undetermined. These data are taken from a study of OX40 agonist ivuxolimab in advanced cancers. Points from the study as a whole: The average count of expanded clones was higher among CD8+ T cells than among CD4+.

Assay: immunoSEQ multiplex PCR; the TCRdb copy retains only in-frame clones and omits some. The sample has about 79,000 clones; around 94% are singletons. No patient had autoimmune disease or received systemic immunosuppression. Trimming took 6 bases from V and 1 from J; bases not matched to a gene: 9. This CDR3 spans 16 amino acids. Looked up from germline, CDR1 is MNHEY and CDR2 is SMNVEV (reference sequence). This chain joins TRBV27 and TRBJ1-5, with TRBD1 matching over 7 bases. This receptor was taken from an adult with an advanced solid tumor such as melanoma, head and neck, liver or kidney cancer. This material consisted of CD4+ or CD8+ T cells sorted from blood, taken in a trial of the OX40 agonist ivuxolimab. The CDR3 is CASRSDRAASNQPQHF. The CDR3 DNA reads as TGTGCCAGCAGATCCGACAGGGCGGCGAGCAATCAGCCCCAGCATTTT.